This T cell receptor beta chain was obtained from a study of radiotherapy plus CTLA-4 blockade in lung cancer. Using immunoSEQ multiplex PCR, the repertoire was profiled, and TCRdb retains in-frame clones only, with some absent. The sample consists of about 62,000 clones, about 72% of them appearing once. General study results and limits: Blood-borne expansion of tumor-derived TCR clones followed radiotherapy plus ipilimumab. The best predictor of response was reported to be early blood T cell clone dynamics, with interferon-beta.

With respect to this clone: Antigen unknown.

V lost 3 bases to trimming and J lost 6 bases; unmatched junction nucleotides: 6. CDR3 size: 14 residues. The source of this sequence is a human donor with non-small cell lung cancer who had a complete response to radiotherapy plus ipilimumab. The specimen was peripheral blood, collected from a patient treated with radiotherapy plus ipilimumab. The chain is built from TRBV5-3 and TRBJ1-5; 7 positions match TRBD1. TRBV5-3 is assigned to the ORF class and has an uncertain function. CDR3: CARSSGTVGQPQHF. Written as DNA, the CDR3 is TGTGCCAGAAGCTCCGGGACAGTTGGTCAGCCCCAGCATTTT.